The clone carrying this T cell receptor (beta chain) was counted only a few times. The target antigen is unknown. RNA, once extracted, was reverse transcribed into cDNA for use as the sequencing template. Assay used: immunoSEQ multiplex PCR; TCRdb lists only in-frame clones, some missing. This table holds roughly 170,000 clones, about 60% found once. The data were obtained in a study of CD8+ T cells in alopecia areata. Notes on the study in general: Affected scalp, especially in alopecia totalis/universalis, had a higher clonality than normal scalp did.

As to treatment: oral pan-JAK inhibitor, 5-10 mg twice daily. This clonotype was sampled from a human donor with alopecia areata. The input for sequencing was CD8+ T cells sorted from blood, taken at week 24, from a patient treated with tofacitinib.

The CDR3 DNA follows: TGTGCCAGCAGCGTAGAGGGGGTTCTCGTGGAAGCTTTCTTT. It yields the protein CASSVEGVLVEAFF. The chain combines TRBV9 with TRBJ1-1; tentative D call: TRBD1 (6 bases). The germline CDR1 and CDR2 sequences are SGDLS and YYNGEE. Trimming removed 0 bases from V and 8 bases from J, with 14 bases in between. This CDR3 contains 14 residues.